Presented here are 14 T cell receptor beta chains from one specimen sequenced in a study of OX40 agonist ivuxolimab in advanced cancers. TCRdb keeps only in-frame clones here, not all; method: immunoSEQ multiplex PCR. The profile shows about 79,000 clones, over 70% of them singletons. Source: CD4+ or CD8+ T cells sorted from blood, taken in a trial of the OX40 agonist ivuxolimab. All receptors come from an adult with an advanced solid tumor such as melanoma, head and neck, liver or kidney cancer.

The CDR3 loop is CASSVVQGGDTEAFF. CDR3 DNA: TGTGCCAGCAGCGTAGTACAGGGCGGGGACACTGAAGCTTTCTTT. The chain uses TRBV9 and TRBJ1-1, with a possible D match to TRBD1 (6 bases). The CDR3 has 15 amino acids. Germline V lookup: CDR1 SGDLS, CDR2 YYNGEE. V was cut by 0 bases and J by 3 bases, with 12 bases left in between.

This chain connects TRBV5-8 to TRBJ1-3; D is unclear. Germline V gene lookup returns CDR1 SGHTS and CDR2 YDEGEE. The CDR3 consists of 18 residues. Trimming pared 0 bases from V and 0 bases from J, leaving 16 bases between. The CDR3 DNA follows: TGTGCCAGCAGCTTGGCCTTCTCTTACCCGACCTCTGGAAACACCATATATTTT. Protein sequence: CASSLAFSYPTSGNTIYF.

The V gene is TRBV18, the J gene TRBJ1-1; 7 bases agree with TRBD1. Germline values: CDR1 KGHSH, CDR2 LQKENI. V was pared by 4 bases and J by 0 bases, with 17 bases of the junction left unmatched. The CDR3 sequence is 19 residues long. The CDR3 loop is CASSRTPLQGSGVNTEAFF. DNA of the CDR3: TGTGCCAGCTCACGCACGCCCCTACAGGGGTCGGGGGTGAACACTGAAGCTTTCTTT.

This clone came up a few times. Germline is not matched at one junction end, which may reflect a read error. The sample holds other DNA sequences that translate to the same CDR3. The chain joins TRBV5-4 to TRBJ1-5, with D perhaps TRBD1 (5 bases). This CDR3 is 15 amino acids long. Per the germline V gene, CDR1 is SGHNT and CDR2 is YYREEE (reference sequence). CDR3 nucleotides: TGCGCCAGCAGCCAAGATTGGGACAGCAATCAGCCCCAGCATTTT. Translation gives CASSQDWDSNQPQHF.

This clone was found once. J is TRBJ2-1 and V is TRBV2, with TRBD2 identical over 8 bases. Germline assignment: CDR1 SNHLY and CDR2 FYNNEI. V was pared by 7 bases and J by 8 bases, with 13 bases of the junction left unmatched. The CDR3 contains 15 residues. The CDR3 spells CASTRGSGGPDEQFF. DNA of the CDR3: TGTGCCAGCACCAGAGGGTCGGGAGGGCCTGATGAGCAGTTCTTC. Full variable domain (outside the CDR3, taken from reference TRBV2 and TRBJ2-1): EPEVTQTPSHQVTQMGQEVILRCVPISNHLYFYWYRQILGQKVEFLVSFYNNEISEKSEIFDDQFSVERPDGSNFTLKIRSTKLEDSAMYFCASTRGSGGPDEQFFGPGTRLTVL.

In DNA form, the CDR3 reads TGTGCCACCAGCACGGAGATGAACACTGAAGCTTTCTTT. As protein: CATSTEMNTEAFF. V gene TRBV15 combines with J gene TRBJ1-1; D is uncertain. The CDR3 loop spans 13 amino acids. V lost 4 bases, J lost 0 bases, and 6 bases lay in between. CDR1 LNHNV and CDR2 YYDKDF come from the germline V gene (reference sequence).

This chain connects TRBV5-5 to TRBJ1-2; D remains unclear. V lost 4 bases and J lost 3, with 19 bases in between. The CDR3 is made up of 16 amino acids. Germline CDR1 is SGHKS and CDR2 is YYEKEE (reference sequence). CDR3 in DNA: TGTGCCAGCAGCGTAACCCCCGACTTCGATGACTATGGCTACACCTTC. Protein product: CASSVTPDFDDYGYTF.

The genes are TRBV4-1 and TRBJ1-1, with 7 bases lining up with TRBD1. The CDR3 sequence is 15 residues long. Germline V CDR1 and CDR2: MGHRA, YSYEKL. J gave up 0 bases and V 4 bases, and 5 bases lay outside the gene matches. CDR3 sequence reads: CASSPTGVLNTEAFF. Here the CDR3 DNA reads TGCGCCAGCAGCCCTACAGGGGTCCTGAACACTGAAGCTTTCTTT.

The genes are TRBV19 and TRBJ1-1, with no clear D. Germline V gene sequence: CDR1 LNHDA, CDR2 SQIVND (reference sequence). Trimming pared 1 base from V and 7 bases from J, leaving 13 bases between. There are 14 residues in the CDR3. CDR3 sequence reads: CASSIVRQSSEAFF. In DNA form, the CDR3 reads TGTGCCAGTAGTATAGTGCGGCAGAGCAGTGAAGCTTTCTTT.

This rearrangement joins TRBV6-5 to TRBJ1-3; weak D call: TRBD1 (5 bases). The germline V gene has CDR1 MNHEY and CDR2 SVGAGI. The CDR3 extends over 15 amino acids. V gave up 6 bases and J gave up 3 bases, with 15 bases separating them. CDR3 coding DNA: TGTGCCAGCAGACCCTCCGGGGGTTATGGAAACACCATATATTTT. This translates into CASRPSGGYGNTIYF.

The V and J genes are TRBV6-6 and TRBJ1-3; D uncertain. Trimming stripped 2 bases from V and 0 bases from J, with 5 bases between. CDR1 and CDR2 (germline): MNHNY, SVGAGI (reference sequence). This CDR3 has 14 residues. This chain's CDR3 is CASSYGSSGNTIYF. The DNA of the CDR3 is TGTGCCAGCAGTTACGGGAGCTCTGGAAACACCATATATTTT.

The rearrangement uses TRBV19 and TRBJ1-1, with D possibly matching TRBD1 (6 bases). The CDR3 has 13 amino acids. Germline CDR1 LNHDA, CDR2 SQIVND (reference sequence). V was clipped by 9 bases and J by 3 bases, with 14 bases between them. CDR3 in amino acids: CASNREGDTEAFF. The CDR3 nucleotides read TGTGCCAGCAACAGGGAGGGGGACACTGAAGCTTTCTTT. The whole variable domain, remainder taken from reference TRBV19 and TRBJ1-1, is DGGITQSPKYLFRKEGQNVTLSCEQNLNHDAMYWYRQDPGQGLRLIYYSQIVNDFQKGDIAEGYSVSREKKESFPLTVTSAQKNPTAFYLCASNREGDTEAFFGQGTRLTVV.

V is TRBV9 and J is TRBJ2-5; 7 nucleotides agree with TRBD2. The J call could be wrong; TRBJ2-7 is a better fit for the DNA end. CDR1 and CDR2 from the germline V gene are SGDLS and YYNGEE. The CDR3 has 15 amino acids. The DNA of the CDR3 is TGTGCCAGCAGCGTAGTTGGAGGGGAGGGCTACGAGCAGTACTTC. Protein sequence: CASSVVGGEGYEQYF.

The CDR3 loop is CASSSEREDGTQYF. For the CDR3, the DNA is TGCGCCAGCAGCTCGGAGCGGGAGGACGGGACCCAGTACTTC. The chain recombines TRBV5-1 with TRBJ2-5; 9 nucleotides line up with TRBD2. Trimming at V came to 3 bases and at J to 7 bases, leaving 7 bases not matched to a gene. Germline V gene sequence: CDR1 SGHRS, CDR2 YFSETQ. This CDR3 spans 14 amino acids.